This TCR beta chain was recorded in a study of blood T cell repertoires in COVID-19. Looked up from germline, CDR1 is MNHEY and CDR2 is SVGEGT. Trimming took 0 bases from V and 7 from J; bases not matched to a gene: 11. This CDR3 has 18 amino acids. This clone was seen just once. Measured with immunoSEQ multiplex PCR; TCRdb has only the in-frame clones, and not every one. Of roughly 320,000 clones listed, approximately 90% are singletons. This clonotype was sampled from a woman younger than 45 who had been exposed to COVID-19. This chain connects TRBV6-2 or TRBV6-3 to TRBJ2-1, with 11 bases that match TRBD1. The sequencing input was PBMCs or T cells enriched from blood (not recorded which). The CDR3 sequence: CASSYSTVGQGARNEQFF. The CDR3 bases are TGTGCCAGCAGTTACTCGACGGTTGGACAGGGGGCGAGAAATGAGCAGTTCTTC.